The subject of this entry is one TCR beta chain. It has no known antigen specificity. Base qualities are missing; no much larger clone stands one base away. The time point label, read with the paper, signifies: baseline before first vaccination. Vaccinee samples were obtained from the UK trials COV001 and COV002, which included a single-blind randomized controlled phase 2/3 trial of AZD1222 (ChAdOx1 nCoV-19) in healthy adults. Trial participant PBMC samples were collected at day 0 and day 28 after the second dose for TCRbeta chain sequencing. These data come from a study of T cell responses to AZD1222 COVID-19 vaccine (dated by TCRdb to the early 2020s). Study-level background: Because spike-specific TCR depth and breadth did not differ between the two schedules, AZD1222 recipients who got a second dose at roughly 4 weeks were pooled with those who got a second dose at roughly 12 weeks. A total of 230 to 250 trial participants underwent TCR sequencing, of whom 207 had received two doses of AZD1222 and some 25 had received two doses of the MenACWY control vaccine. Trial participants were enrolled into age subgroups of 18-55, 56-69 and 70-plus years, which contained about 160, 30 and 59 TCR-sequenced participants, respectively.

The CDR3 regions of human TCRbeta chains were analyzed by immunosequencing. Per the source publication's procedure: Repertoire TCRs were matched against a reference library of SARS-CoV-2-specific TCRs generated with the MIRA antigen-specificity platform. Breadth was defined as the fraction of unique TCRs that were SARS-CoV-2-associated, and depth was defined as the fraction of total T cells that were SARS-CoV-2-associated. Using the MIRA data, every spike-specific TCR was mapped to the spike region that the TCR reacted to and assigned to either a CD4 or a CD8 class. Log10-transformed breadth and depth values were compared by one-way ANOVA with Sidak's multiple comparisons tests. TCRdb limited this immuneACCESS table to in-frame rearrangements with V and J called. A share of clones is missing; checked studies link under half to unresolved V genes, and the rest is unexplained. Clone size and V and J calls were adopted from that table, with D and trimming inferred from the DNA. Across this sample there are some 100,000 clones, with around nine tenths seen only once. The top ten clonotypes cover 15% to 20% of the sample.

Study-wide findings and limitations: The vaccine-associated CD4 TCRs covered the entire spike protein, and the dominant responses fell in regions 160-218 and 743-854. Most participants were white British and females outnumbered males, and the authors suggested that clonal diversity may have been underestimated. The 56-69-year group was small, and its depth increase did not reach significance, likely because of low power. After two AZD1222 doses, spike-specific TCR breadth and depth were significantly higher than at day 0 and than in MenACWY recipients. Conclusions about previously exposed vaccinees were limited because only six AZD1222 recipients were SARS-CoV-2 seropositive at baseline. Reportedly, almost half of the unique spike-specific TCRs recognized epitopes lying outside the regions that are mutated in the B.1.351 and B.1.1.7 variants. Because no day 14 peak-response samples were available, repertoires were characterized only after the peak T cell response.

CDR1 WSHSY and CDR2 SAAADI are derived from the germline V gene. Taken from cysteine to phenylalanine, the CDR3 has 14 residues. CDR3 DNA is the only sequence kept; it has 42 bases, read in frame from the first base. V is shortened by 7 bases, J by 5 bases, and the region joining them spans 17 bases. This clonotype was sampled from an adult in good health. This specimen was peripheral blood, taken on day 0 of AZD1222 vaccination. The V and J genes are TRBV10-2 and TRBJ2-5, with no reliable assignment of the D segment. The sequence in DNA is TGCGCCAGCAAGGGTTTATTCGGATGGGAGACCCAGTACTTC. Translated, this is CASKGLFGWETQYF.